The rows below give T cell receptor beta chains drawn from one sample of a study of vaccination and CD4 T cells after COVID-19. TCRdb used MiXCR to reprocess the PCR reads, holding one entry per CDR3 protein. The sample lists around 25,000 distinct CDR3 sequences; approximately 56% were seen once. Their specific antigens are unknown. The input for sequencing was CD4+ T cells from blood, cultured in vitro, taken after SARS-CoV-2 vaccination. The source is a human donor who received a COVID-19 vaccine. CDR3s include the opening cysteine and the closing phenylalanine or tryptophan. Fields, in order: clone size, V gene, CDR3 protein. Size tells how often a clone was seen (once, few, many) or the class of an expanded clone, and some rows leave it out.

clone_size: NA; v_call: TRBV24-1; cdr3_aa: CATSEASGGARNTQYF
clone_size: NA; v_call: TRBV30; cdr3_aa: CAWRKQGGPEAFF
clone_size: NA; v_call: TRBV7-2; cdr3_aa: CASSSRGGDTEAFF
clone_size: NA; v_call: TRBV24-1; cdr3_aa: CATSDPHSGGAQEQYF
clone_size: once; v_call: TRBV7-2; cdr3_aa: CASSLAAASGNTIYF
clone_size: NA; v_call: TRBV29-1; cdr3_aa: CSVRAGTGNTIYF
clone_size: once; v_call: TRBV5-1; cdr3_aa: CASSLEINDPYGYTF
clone_size: NA; v_call: TRBV25-1; cdr3_aa: CASSDGTDQPQHF
clone_size: once; v_call: TRBV20-1; cdr3_aa: CSARGDSYYGYTF
clone_size: NA; v_call: TRBV12-3/TRBV12-4; cdr3_aa: CASSPSFSGGATDTQYF
clone_size: few; v_call: TRBV6-2/TRBV6-3; cdr3_aa: CASSTNKAHTEAFF
clone_size: few; v_call: TRBV6-1; cdr3_aa: CASSPADTQYF
clone_size: NA; v_call: TRBV2; cdr3_aa: CASTGWAEAFF
clone_size: medium-sized; v_call: TRBV20-1; cdr3_aa: CSAPSTGTNQPQHF
clone_size: NA; v_call: TRBV18; cdr3_aa: CASSPFNEKIGYTF
clone_size: once; v_call: TRBV29-1; cdr3_aa: CSIDQGGYEQYF
clone_size: few; v_call: TRBV6-1; cdr3_aa: CASRKQGRNTEAFF
clone_size: few; v_call: TRBV7-9; cdr3_aa: CATGSQHSNQPQHF
clone_size: NA; v_call: TRBV20-1; cdr3_aa: CSARESTGGGSTFFYGYTF
clone_size: NA; v_call: TRBV7-9; cdr3_aa: CASSWAKETDTQYF
clone_size: NA; v_call: TRBV5-1; cdr3_aa: CASSLARALDEAFF
clone_size: NA; v_call: TRBV20-1; cdr3_aa: CSARATAGVGNQYGYTF
clone_size: NA; v_call: TRBV10-3; cdr3_aa: CAISESRQGSYEQYF
clone_size: NA; v_call: TRBV24-1; cdr3_aa: CATSGGQKFTDTQYF
clone_size: NA; v_call: TRBV5-4; cdr3_aa: CASSLAVGEQYF
clone_size: NA; v_call: TRBV2; cdr3_aa: CASSVRESTEAFF
clone_size: NA; v_call: TRBV30; cdr3_aa: CAWSINRGQAFF
clone_size: NA; v_call: TRBV6-1; cdr3_aa: CASISDRGSHEQYF
clone_size: few; v_call: TRBV20-1; cdr3_aa: CSARDPGGTEAFF
clone_size: NA; v_call: TRBV5-1; cdr3_aa: CASSPRPDSGGNTIYF
clone_size: NA; v_call: TRBV19; cdr3_aa: CASSPDRLNYGYTF
clone_size: NA; v_call: TRBV19; cdr3_aa: CASSRDSNYGYTF